These 29 T cell receptor beta chains originate from one sample sequenced in a study of T cells in Graves' hyperthyroidism and ophthalmopathy. Authors of the study amplified TCR beta CDR3 regions from RNA transcripts. The HTBI set primed first-round TCR CDR3 RT-PCR. TCRdb used MiXCR to reprocess the multiplex PCR reads, holding one entry per CDR3 protein. This sample has some 550,000 distinct CDR3 sequences, with approximately 15% found just once. The sample was blood. These receptors were obtained from a woman between 40 and 55 years old with Graves' ophthalmopathy.

The chain couples TRBV6-9 to TRBJ1-6; no reliable D call. CDR1 and CDR2 (germline): MNHGY, SVAAGI. The V end was cut by 3 bases, the J end by 7 bases, with 10 bases between. CDR3 length: 14 residues. DNA for the CDR3: TGTGCCAGCAGTTACCTTCAGAGAAATTCACCCCTCCACTTT. Translating gives CASSYLQRNSPLHF.

The rearrangement links TRBV7-9 to TRBJ1-1; TRBD1 matches 7 bases. The germline V gene encodes CDR1 SEHNR and CDR2 FQNEAQ (reference sequence). CDR3 size: 15 residues. V dropped 2 bases and J dropped 1; count of bases not matched to a gene: 4. The CDR3 reads CASSLINRGNTEAFF. Written as DNA, the CDR3 is TGTGCCAGCAGCTTAATAAACAGGGGGAACACTGAAGCTTTCTTT.

This clonotype showed up many times. The chain is built from TRBV6-1 and TRBJ1-2, with D unresolved. V was clipped by 3 bases and J by 2 bases, with 10 bases between them. The CDR3 runs 14 residues. Germline V lookup: CDR1 MNHNS, CDR2 SASEGT. The CDR3 is CASSDPGVNYGYTF. CDR3 bases: TGTGCCAGCAGTGACCCCGGGGTCAACTATGGCTACACCTTC.

This clonotype was detected a few times. The chain has TRBV5-1 and TRBJ2-5; the match to TRBD2 covers 8 bases. Germline CDR1 and CDR2: SGHRS and YFSETQ. The V gene end was trimmed by 0 bases and the J gene end by 2 bases; junction bases not matched to a gene: 6. This CDR3 is built from 16 residues. CDR3 bases: TGCGCCAGCAGCTTGGGTCCGGGACTAGAACAAGAGACCCAGTACTTC. It yields the protein CASSLGPGLEQETQYF.

Many counts were recorded for this clonotype. This chain's CDR3 is CASSLDSNLDYNEQFF. DNA for the CDR3: TGTGCCAGCAGCTTAGACAGTAACCTTGATTACAATGAGCAGTTCTTC. The chain recombines TRBV5-6 with TRBJ2-1, with TRBD1 as a possible D gene (5 bases). The CDR3 extends over 16 amino acids. Germline loops: CDR1 SGHDT, CDR2 YYEEEE. V lost 2 bases, J lost 4 bases, and 16 bases lay in between.

This clonotype was detected a few times. This rearrangement joins TRBV6-2 or TRBV6-3 to TRBJ1-4, with 10 bases aligning to TRBD1. The CDR3 runs to 17 residues. Germline trimming cut 0 bases from V and 3 bases from J; bases unmatched to any gene: 4. The germline V gene encodes CDR1 MNHEY and CDR2 SVGEGT. CDR3 nucleotide sequence: TGTGCCAGCAGTTACTCGCGGGACAGGGGCTCTAATGAAAAACTGTTTTTT. Protein: CASSYSRDRGSNEKLFF.

In this sample, this clonotype turned up many times. This chain links TRBV20-1 with TRBJ2-3, with D possibly TRBD2 on 6 matching bases. Trimming stripped 3 bases from V and 1 base from J, with 11 bases between. The CDR3 runs to 14 residues. Germline V gene sequence: CDR1 DFQATT, CDR2 SNEGSKA (reference sequence). The DNA of the CDR3 is TGCAGTGCTAGGACTAGTTCTGGCACAGATACGCAGTATTTT. This codes for CSARTSSGTDTQYF.

V is TRBV19 and J is TRBJ2-4; TRBD2 is a possible D gene (7 bases). The V gene's germline CDR1 is LNHDA and CDR2 SQIVND (reference sequence). The CDR3 is made up of 16 amino acids. V was cut by 4 bases and J by 0 bases, with 13 bases left in between. The CDR3 reads CASSSDGGLAKNIQYF. The CDR3 DNA reads as TGTGCCAGTAGTAGCGACGGGGGGCTAGCCAAAAACATTCAGTACTTC.

The chain combines TRBV11-2 with TRBJ2-1; tentatively, D is TRBD1 (5 bases). The CDR3 is made up of 14 amino acids. Trimming cost V 4 bases and J 9 bases, with 16 bases left between them. CDR1 is SGHAT and CDR2 is FQNNGV in the germline V gene. CDR3 loop: CASSSISGIGEQFF. Written as DNA, the CDR3 is TGTGCCAGCAGCTCCATATCAGGGATCGGTGAGCAGTTCTTC.

This clonotype appeared many times. The chain employs TRBV18 and TRBJ1-5, with D hard to call. CDR1 and CDR2 (germline): KGHSH, LQKENI. The CDR3 consists of 14 residues. Between the trimmed V and J ends, which lost 3 bases and 3 bases, there was a span of 9 bases. CDR3 bases: TGTGCCAGCTCACCCGCGGGTAACAATCAGCCCCAGCATTTT. Residues: CASSPAGNNQPQHF.

The V and J genes are TRBV11-2 and TRBJ2-1; 13 positions match TRBD2. CDR1 and CDR2 (germline): SGHAT, FQNNGV. The V gene end was trimmed by 6 bases and the J gene end by 4 bases; junction bases not matched to a gene: 3. The CDR3 contains 15 residues. CDR3 region: CASRGLAGRYNEQFF. The CDR3 nucleotides read TGTGCCAGCAGGGGACTAGCGGGGAGGTACAATGAGCAGTTCTTC.

This clonotype appeared many times. The J gene is TRBJ1-2, the V gene TRBV3-1; TRBD1 is a possible D gene (6 bases). The CDR3 runs 19 residues. Germline values: CDR1 LGHDT, CDR2 YNNKEL (reference sequence). V lost 4 bases and J lost 3, with 27 bases in between. The CDR3 region is CASSPEGGVRRGRDYGYTF. CDR3 coding DNA: TGTGCCAGCAGCCCAGAAGGGGGGGTTAGGAGAGGACGCGACTATGGCTACACCTTC.

Ten or more counts support this clonotype. CDR3 region: CASSQVPRRQGGEQFF. The CDR3 nucleotides are TGTGCCAGCAGCCAAGTTCCACGACGACAGGGGGGCGAGCAGTTCTTC. The rearrangement uses TRBV3-1 and TRBJ2-1; 9 bases are shared with TRBD1. This CDR3 contains 16 residues. V shed 1 base and J 10 bases; nucleotides not matched to a gene: 11. From germline, CDR1 is LGHDT and CDR2 YNNKEL (reference sequence).

The J gene is TRBJ2-1, the V gene TRBV20-1; the D call may be TRBD1 or TRBD2 (5 bases each). The germline V gene has CDR1 DFQATT and CDR2 SNEGSKA (reference sequence). The CDR3 is made up of 16 amino acids. V was trimmed by 2 bases and J by 3 bases, leaving 17 bases between them. DNA for the CDR3: TGCAGTGCTAGAACGACAGACTATCATGGCTACAATGAGCAGTTCTTC. Its protein is CSARTTDYHGYNEQFF.

J is TRBJ1-1 and V is TRBV20-1, with 8 bases matching TRBD1. The germline V gene has CDR1 DFQATT and CDR2 SNEGSKA (reference sequence). V lost 3 bases to trimming and J lost 1 base; unmatched junction nucleotides: 4. The length of the CDR3 is 14 residues. The CDR3 coding sequence is TGCAGTGCTAGTGAAGACAGGGGGAACACTGAAGCTTTCTTT. This codes for CSASEDRGNTEAFF.

This clonotype was seen at least ten times. J is TRBJ1-1 and V is TRBV11-2, with D tentatively TRBD1 (6 bases). The CDR3 is made up of 14 amino acids. V was clipped by 5 bases and J by 5 bases, with 15 bases between them. Germline-derived CDR1 and CDR2 are SGHAT and FQNNGV. In DNA form, the CDR3 reads TGTGCCAGCAGCACCATACAGGGCCGAACTGAAGCTTTCTTT. Its protein is CASSTIQGRTEAFF.

V usage is TRBV4-1 and J usage is TRBJ2-4; D is ambiguous. CDR3 length: 17 residues. The ends were cut back, 1 base at V and 2 bases at J, with 15 bases in the middle. Germline-derived CDR1 and CDR2 are MGHRA and YSYEKL. In DNA, the CDR3 is TGCGCCAGCAGCCAAGTCGGCTCCCTGATTACCAAAAACATTCAGTACTTC. The encoded protein is CASSQVGSLITKNIQYF.

Ten or more counts support this clonotype. The genes are TRBV30 and TRBJ1-1, with 7 bases that match TRBD1. V gave up 8 bases and J gave up 5 bases; unmatched junction bases: 5. CDR1 GTSNPN and CDR2 SVGIG come from the germline V gene (reference sequence). CDR3 size: 11 residues. The DNA of the CDR3 is TGTGCCGCAGACAGGGTGACTGAAGCTTTCTTT. Translating gives CAADRVTEAFF.

This clonotype was counted a few times. The chain employs TRBV4-1 and TRBJ1-2; tentative D call: TRBD1 (6 bases). Germline V gene lookup returns CDR1 MGHRA and CDR2 YSYEKL. V lost 0 bases to trimming and J lost 2 bases, with 10 bases between them. The CDR3 is 15 amino acids. Here the CDR3 reads CASSQETGENYGYTF. CDR3 DNA sequence: TGCGCCAGCAGCCAAGAGACAGGAGAAAACTATGGCTACACCTTC.

This clonotype was seen ten or more times. The V gene is TRBV7-2, the J gene TRBJ2-7; 7 bases map to TRBD2. J lost 3 bases, V lost 1 base, and 6 bases had no gene match. CDR1 is SGHTA, CDR2 FQGNSA, per germline. CDR3 length: 15 amino acids. In DNA, the CDR3 is TGTGCCAGCAGCTTAGAGGGTAGCGGGTACTACGAGCAGTACTTC. Translation gives CASSLEGSGYYEQYF. Supplemented by reference TRBV7-2 and TRBJ2-7, the full variable domain reads GAGVSQSPSNKVTEKGKDVELRCDPISGHTALYWYRQSLGQGLEFLIYFQGNSAPDKSGLPSDRFSAERTGGSVSTLTIQRTQQEDSAVYLCASSLEGSGYYEQYFGPGTRLTVT.

This clonotype has a handful of counts. The chain uses TRBV7-9 and TRBJ2-3; D uncertain. Germline lookup yields CDR1 SEHNR and CDR2 FQNEAQ (reference sequence). Trimming took 5 bases from V and 3 from J, leaving 15 bases between them. This CDR3 is 15 amino acids long. The CDR3 protein is CASSPGYSRTDTQYF. CDR3 nucleotides: TGTGCCAGCAGCCCTGGGTACAGCCGAACAGATACGCAGTATTTT.

The genes are TRBV30 and TRBJ2-7; D possibly uses TRBD1 or TRBD2 (5 bases each). V was pared by 7 bases and J by 3 bases, with 19 bases between. Germline CDR1 is GTSNPN and CDR2 is SVGIG (reference sequence). CDR3 length: 14 amino acids. CDR3: CASSRRQRFYEQYF. Here the CDR3 DNA reads TGTGCCTCTAGCCGGAGACAGCGGTTCTACGAGCAGTACTTC.

The gene calls are TRBV6-1 and TRBJ1-2; tentative D call: TRBD1 (6 bases). Trimming left V 8 bases short and J 4 bases short, with 11 bases between. The CDR3 runs to 12 residues. CDR1 and CDR2 (germline): MNHNS, SASEGT. Written as DNA, the CDR3 is TGTGCCAGCCGACAGGAGGTCTATGGCTACACCTTC. Its translation: CASRQEVYGYTF.

V is TRBV18 and J is TRBJ2-4; 15 positions agree with TRBD2. The CDR3 contains 17 residues. After removal of 6 bases from V and 7 bases from J, the junction contained 10 bases not matched to a gene. In germline, CDR1 is KGHSH, CDR2 LQKENI. In DNA form, the CDR3 reads TGTGCCAGCTCCCCTCGGACTAGCGGGAGGGCCGGGAACATTCAGTACTTC. Its translation is CASSPRTSGRAGNIQYF. The full variable domain, its missing parts supplied by reference TRBV18 and TRBJ2-4, is NAGVMQNPRHLVRRRGQEARLRCSPMKGHSHVYWYRQLPEEGLKFMVYLQKENIIDESGMPKERFSAEFPKEGPSILRIQQVVRGDSAAYFCASSPRTSGRAGNIQYFGAGTRLSVL.

The chain has TRBV11-2 and TRBJ2-7; D tentatively reads TRBD1 or TRBD2 (5 bases each). The V gene's germline CDR1 is SGHAT and CDR2 FQNNGV. There are 14 residues in the CDR3. V dropped 1 base and J dropped 7 bases, with 14 bases sitting between them. The CDR3 here is CASSLALTGGEQYF. CDR3 nucleotide sequence: TGTGCCAGCAGCTTAGCCCTTACAGGAGGTGAGCAGTACTTC.

This clonotype was detected many times. This chain joins TRBV7-8 and TRBJ2-3; D perhaps matches TRBD2 (5 bases). CDR1 and CDR2 from the germline V gene are SGHVS and FQNEAQ. V dropped 4 bases and J dropped 1 base, with 9 bases sitting between them. The CDR3 runs to 14 residues. CDR3 sequence: CASSSAAGTDTQYF. Written as DNA, the CDR3 is TGTGCCAGCAGCTCAGCAGCGGGCACAGATACGCAGTATTTT.

This clonotype has only a few counts. CDR3 nucleotide sequence: TGCGCCAGCAGCTTGGGACAGGGATTCACCGGGGAGCTGTTTTTT. Amino acid sequence: CASSLGQGFTGELFF. The chain carries TRBV5-1 and TRBJ2-2; 7 bases are a match to TRBD1. CDR1 and CDR2 (germline): SGHRS, YFSETQ. The CDR3 is made up of 15 amino acids. The trim removed 0 bases at V and 4 bases at J, leaving 3 bases unmatched.

This clonotype occurred many times. The rearrangement links TRBV15 to TRBJ1-6; D call uncertain. Trimming removed 0 bases at V and 6 bases at J, with 6 bases between. This CDR3 is 14 amino acids long. Germline CDR1 is LNHNV and CDR2 is YYDKDF (reference sequence). The CDR3 loop is CATSRDPSNSPLHF. CDR3 coding DNA: TGTGCCACCAGCAGAGATCCCTCTAATTCACCCCTCCACTTT.

Only one count was recorded for this clonotype. V is TRBV3-1 and J is TRBJ2-7; 8 nucleotides line up with TRBD2. The CDR3 is made up of 16 amino acids. Losses at the gene ends were 3 bases for V and 6 bases for J; bases not matched to a gene: 13. Germline CDR1 LGHDT, CDR2 YNNKEL (reference sequence). The CDR3 region is CASSHPSGRASCEQYF. The CDR3 bases are TGTGCCAGCAGCCACCCAAGCGGGAGAGCCAGCTGCGAGCAGTACTTC.